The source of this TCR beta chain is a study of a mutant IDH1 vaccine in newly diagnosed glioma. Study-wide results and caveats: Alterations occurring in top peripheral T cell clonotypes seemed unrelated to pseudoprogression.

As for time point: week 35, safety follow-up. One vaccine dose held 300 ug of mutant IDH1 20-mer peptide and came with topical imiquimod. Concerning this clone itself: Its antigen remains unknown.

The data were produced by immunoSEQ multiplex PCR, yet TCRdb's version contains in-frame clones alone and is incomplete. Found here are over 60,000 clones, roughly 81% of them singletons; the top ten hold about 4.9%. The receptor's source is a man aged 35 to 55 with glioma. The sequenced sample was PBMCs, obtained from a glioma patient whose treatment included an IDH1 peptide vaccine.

DNA of the CDR3: TGTGCCATCGGTCCAGAGGTTACGCAGTATTTT. This translates into CAIGPEVTQYF. The chain has TRBV10-3 and TRBJ2-3; D unclear. This CDR3 region has 11 residues. V gave up 8 bases and J gave up 8 bases, with 11 bases separating them. The germline gives CDR1 ENHRY, CDR2 SYGVKD.